Reported below is one TCR beta chain. The target antigen is unknown. Generated by immunoSEQ multiplex PCR, the TCRdb table keeps only in-frame clones and is missing some. The repertoire consists of 70,000 to 95,000 clones, with approximately 97% occurring once and the leading ten covering 0.031%. The data belong to a study of siplizumab effects on memory and regulatory T cells. General observations from the study: In siplizumab conditions, mappable alloreactive CD4+ clones averaged about 69% Treg-derived, against about 27% in controls. Proliferating clones, CD4+ or CD8+, lacked an assignable naive or memory phenotype in roughly 75-95% of cases. There were only a minor fraction of alloreactive clones that mapped to unstimulated subsets. Memory T cells appeared less diverse than naive cells, which seemed to contribute substantially to alloresponse.

V gave up 4 bases and J gave up 1 base, with 5 bases separating them. This CDR3 region has 14 residues. Germline CDR1 and CDR2: LNHNV and YYDKDF (reference sequence). The sequence came from a human donor in good health. The chain uses TRBV15 and TRBJ2-6, with unresolved D. Sequences were obtained from naive CD4+ T cells sorted from blood. As DNA, the CDR3 is TGTGCCACCAGCAAAGAGTCTGGGGCCAACGTCCTGACTTTC. The encoded protein is CATSKESGANVLTF.